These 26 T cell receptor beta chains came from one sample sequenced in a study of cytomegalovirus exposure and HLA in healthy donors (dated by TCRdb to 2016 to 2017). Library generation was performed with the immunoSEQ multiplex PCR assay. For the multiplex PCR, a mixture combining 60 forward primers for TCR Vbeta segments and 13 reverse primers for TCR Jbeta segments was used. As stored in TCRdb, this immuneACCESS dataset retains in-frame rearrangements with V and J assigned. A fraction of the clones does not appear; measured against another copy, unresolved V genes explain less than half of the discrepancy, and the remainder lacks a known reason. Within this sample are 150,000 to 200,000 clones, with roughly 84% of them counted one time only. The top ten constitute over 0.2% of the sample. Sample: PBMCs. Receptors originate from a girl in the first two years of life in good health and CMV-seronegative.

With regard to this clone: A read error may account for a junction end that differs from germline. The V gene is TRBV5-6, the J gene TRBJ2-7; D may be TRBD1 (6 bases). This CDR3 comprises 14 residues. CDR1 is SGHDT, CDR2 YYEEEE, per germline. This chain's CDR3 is CTSSSMPGQREQYF. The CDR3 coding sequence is TGTACCAGCAGCTCTATGCCGGGACAACGCGAGCAGTACTTC.

CDR3 sequence reads: CAWSVDSGGAAEQFF. The CDR3 coding sequence is TGTGCCTGGAGTGTGGATAGCGGGGGGGCGGCTGAGCAGTTCTTC. This chain links TRBV30 with TRBJ2-1; 11 bases line up with TRBD2. V trimming: 0 bases; J trimming: 9 bases; junction bases outside the gene matches: 7. Germline V gives CDR1 GTSNPN, CDR2 SVGIG (reference sequence). This CDR3 region has 15 residues. Combining the CDR3 with reference TRBV30 and TRBJ2-1 gives the whole variable domain SQTIHQWPATLVQPVGSPLSLECTVEGTSNPNLYWYRQAAGRGLQLLFYSVGIGQISSEVPQNLSASRPQDRQFILSSKKLLLSDSGFYLCAWSVDSGGAAEQFFGPGTRLTVL.

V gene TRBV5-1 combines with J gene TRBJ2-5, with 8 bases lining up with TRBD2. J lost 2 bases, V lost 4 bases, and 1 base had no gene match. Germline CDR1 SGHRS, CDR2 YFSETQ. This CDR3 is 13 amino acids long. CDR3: CASSPGGQETQYF. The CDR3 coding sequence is TGCGCCAGCAGCCCGGGGGGGCAAGAGACCCAGTACTTC.

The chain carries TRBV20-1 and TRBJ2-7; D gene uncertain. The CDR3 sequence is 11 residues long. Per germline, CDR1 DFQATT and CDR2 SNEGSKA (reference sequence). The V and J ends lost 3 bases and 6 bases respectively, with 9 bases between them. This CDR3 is CSARPRTEQYF. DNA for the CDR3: TGCAGTGCTAGGCCTAGAACCGAGCAGTACTTC.

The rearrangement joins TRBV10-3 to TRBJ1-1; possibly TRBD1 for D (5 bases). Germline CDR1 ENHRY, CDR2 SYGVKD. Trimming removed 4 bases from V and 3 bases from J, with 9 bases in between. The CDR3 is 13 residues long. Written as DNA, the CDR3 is TGTGCCATCAGTGGGGGGGTGGACACTGAAGCTTTCTTT. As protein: CAISGGVDTEAFF.

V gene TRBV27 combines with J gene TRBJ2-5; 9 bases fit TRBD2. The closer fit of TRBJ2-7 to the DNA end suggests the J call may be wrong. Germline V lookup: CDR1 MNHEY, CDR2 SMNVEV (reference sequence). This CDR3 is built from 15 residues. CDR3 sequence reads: CASSFGGRAIPEQYF. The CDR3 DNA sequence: TGTGCCAGCAGTTTCGGCGGGAGGGCCATCCCCGAGCAGTACTTC.

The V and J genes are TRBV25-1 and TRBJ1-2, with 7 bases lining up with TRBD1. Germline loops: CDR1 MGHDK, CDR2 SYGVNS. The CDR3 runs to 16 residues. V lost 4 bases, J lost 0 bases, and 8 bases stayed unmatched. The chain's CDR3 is CASSGSEGTANYGYTF. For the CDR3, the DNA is TGTGCCAGCAGTGGATCAGAGGGGACAGCTAACTATGGCTACACCTTC.

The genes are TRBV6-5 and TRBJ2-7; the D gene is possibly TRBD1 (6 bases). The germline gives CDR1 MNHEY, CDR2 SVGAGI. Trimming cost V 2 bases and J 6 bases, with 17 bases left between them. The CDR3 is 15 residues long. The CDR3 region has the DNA TGTGCCAGCAGTTACGTCAGGGGCGTTGTGGGCGAGCAGTACTTC. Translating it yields CASSYVRGVVGEQYF.

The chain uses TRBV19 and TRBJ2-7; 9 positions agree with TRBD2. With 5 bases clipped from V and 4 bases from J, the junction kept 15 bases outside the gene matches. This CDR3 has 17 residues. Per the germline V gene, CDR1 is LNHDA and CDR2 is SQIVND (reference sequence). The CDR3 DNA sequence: TGTGCCAGTAGTCCCCGTTTTAGCGGGAGTGGAGCTTACGAGCAGTACTTC. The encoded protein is CASSPRFSGSGAYEQYF.

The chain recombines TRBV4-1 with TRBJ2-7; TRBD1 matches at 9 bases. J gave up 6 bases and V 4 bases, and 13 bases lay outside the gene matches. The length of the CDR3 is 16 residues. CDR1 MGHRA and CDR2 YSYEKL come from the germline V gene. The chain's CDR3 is CASSLPPGTGRLEQYF. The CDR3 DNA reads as TGCGCCAGCAGCCTCCCCCCCGGGACAGGGAGGCTCGAGCAGTACTTC.

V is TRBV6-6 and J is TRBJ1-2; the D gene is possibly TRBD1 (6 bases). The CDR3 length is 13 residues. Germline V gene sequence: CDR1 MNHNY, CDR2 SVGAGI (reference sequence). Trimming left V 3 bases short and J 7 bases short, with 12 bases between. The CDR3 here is CASSYGGAGGYTF. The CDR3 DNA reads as TGTGCCAGCAGTTATGGGGGGGCGGGTGGCTACACCTTC.

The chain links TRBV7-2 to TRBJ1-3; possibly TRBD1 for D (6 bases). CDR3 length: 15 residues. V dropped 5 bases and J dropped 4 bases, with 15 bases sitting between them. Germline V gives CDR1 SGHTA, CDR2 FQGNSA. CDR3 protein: CASSVGGVAGNTIYF. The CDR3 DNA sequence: TGTGCCAGCAGCGTAGGGGGGGTAGCGGGAAACACCATATATTTT.

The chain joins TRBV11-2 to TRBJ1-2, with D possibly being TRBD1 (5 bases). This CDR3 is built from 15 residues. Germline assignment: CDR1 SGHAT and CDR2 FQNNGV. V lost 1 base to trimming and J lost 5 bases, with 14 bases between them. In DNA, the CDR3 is TGTGCCAGCAGCTTAGTCTGGCCGGGGGATTATGGCTACACCTTC. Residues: CASSLVWPGDYGYTF.

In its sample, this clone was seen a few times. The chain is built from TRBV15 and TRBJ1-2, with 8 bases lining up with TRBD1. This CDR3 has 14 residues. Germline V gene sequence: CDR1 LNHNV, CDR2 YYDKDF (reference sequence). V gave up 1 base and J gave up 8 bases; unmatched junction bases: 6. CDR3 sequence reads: CATSRVGSGGGYTF. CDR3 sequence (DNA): TGTGCCACCAGCAGAGTCGGATCAGGGGGCGGCTACACCTTC.

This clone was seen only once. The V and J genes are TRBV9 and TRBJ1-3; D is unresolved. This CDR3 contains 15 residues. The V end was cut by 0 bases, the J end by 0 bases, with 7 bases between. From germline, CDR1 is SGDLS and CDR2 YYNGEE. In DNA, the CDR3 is TGTGCCAGCAGCGTAGATGGAGGCTCTGGAAACACCATATATTTT. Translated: CASSVDGGSGNTIYF.

The CDR3 reads CASSPSTENTEAFF. CDR3 in DNA: TGTGCCAGCTCACCGTCAACAGAGAACACTGAAGCTTTCTTT. This chain uses TRBV18 with TRBJ1-1; no clear D. The CDR3 is made up of 14 amino acids. Germline CDR1 is KGHSH and CDR2 is LQKENI. Trimming took 3 bases from V and 1 from J, leaving 9 bases between them.

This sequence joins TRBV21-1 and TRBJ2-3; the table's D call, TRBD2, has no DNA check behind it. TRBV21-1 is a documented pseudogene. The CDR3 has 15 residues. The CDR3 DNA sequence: TGTGCCAGCAGCAAAGCTAGCGGGGGCACAGATACGCAGTATTTT. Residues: CASSKASGGTDTQYF.

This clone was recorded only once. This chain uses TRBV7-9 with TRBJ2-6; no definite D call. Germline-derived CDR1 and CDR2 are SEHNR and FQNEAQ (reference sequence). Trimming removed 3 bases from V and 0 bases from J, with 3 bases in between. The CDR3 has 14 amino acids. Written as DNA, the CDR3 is TGTGCCAGCAGCTTCTCCTCTGGGGCCAACGTCCTGACTTTC. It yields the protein CASSFSSGANVLTF.

The CDR3 loop reads CAIRRGNSYEQYF. As DNA, the CDR3 is TGTGCCATCAGGCGGGGAAACTCCTACGAGCAGTACTTC. V usage is TRBV10-3 and J usage is TRBJ2-7, with D tentatively TRBD2 (6 bases). Trimming removed 6 bases from V and 0 bases from J, with 9 bases in between. The CDR3 consists of 13 residues. CDR1 and CDR2 from the germline V gene are ENHRY and SYGVKD.

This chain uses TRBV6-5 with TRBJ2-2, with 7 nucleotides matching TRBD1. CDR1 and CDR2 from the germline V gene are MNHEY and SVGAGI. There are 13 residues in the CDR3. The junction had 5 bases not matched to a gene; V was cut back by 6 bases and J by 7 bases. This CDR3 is CASRRQGDGELFF. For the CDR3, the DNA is TGTGCCAGCAGAAGACAGGGAGACGGGGAGCTGTTTTTT.

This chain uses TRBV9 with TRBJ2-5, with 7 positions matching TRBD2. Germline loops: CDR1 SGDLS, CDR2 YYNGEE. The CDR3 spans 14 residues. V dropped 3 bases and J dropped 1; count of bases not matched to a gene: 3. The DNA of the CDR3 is TGTGCCAGCAGCGAAAGCGGGATCCAAGAGACCCAGTACTTC. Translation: CASSESGIQETQYF.

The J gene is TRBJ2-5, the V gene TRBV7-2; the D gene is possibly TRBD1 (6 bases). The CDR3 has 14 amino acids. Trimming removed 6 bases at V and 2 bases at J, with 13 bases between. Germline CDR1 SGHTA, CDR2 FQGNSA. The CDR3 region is CASRPGTSQETQYF. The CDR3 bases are TGTGCCAGCAGGCCCGGGACATCTCAAGAGACCCAGTACTTC.

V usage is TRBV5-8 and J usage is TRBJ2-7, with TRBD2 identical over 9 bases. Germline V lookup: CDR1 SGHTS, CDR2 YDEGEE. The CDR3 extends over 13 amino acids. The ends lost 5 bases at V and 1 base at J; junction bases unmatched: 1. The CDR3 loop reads CASRTSGSYEQYF. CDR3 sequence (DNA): TGTGCCAGCAGGACTAGCGGATCCTACGAGCAGTACTTC.

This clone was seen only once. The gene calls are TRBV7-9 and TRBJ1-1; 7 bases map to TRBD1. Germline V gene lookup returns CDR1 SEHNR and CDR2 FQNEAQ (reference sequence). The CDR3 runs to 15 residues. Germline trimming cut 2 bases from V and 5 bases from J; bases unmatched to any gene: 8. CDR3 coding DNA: TGTGCCAGCAGCTTACAGACAGGGCTAGGAACTGAAGCTTTCTTT. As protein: CASSLQTGLGTEAFF.

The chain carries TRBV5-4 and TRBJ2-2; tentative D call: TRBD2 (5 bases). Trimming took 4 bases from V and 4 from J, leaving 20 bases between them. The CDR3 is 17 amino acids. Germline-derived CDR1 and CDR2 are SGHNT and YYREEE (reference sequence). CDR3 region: CASSVAGQIAGTGELFF. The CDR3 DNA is TGTGCCAGCAGCGTGGCCGGCCAGATTGCGGGCACCGGGGAGCTGTTTTTT.

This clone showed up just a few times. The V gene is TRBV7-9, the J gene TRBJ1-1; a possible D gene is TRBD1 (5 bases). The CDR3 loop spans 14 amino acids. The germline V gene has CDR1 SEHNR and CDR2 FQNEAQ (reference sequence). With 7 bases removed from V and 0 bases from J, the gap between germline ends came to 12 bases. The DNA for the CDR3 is TGTGCCAGCATTCAGGGTTCGATGAACACTGAAGCTTTCTTT. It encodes CASIQGSMNTEAFF.